The 21 T cell receptor beta chains given below trace back to one sample, sequenced in a study of T cell responses to AZD1222 COVID-19 vaccine. Here immunoSEQ multiplex PCR was the method, and the copy in TCRdb shows in-frame clones only, minus some. In the table there are some 150,000 clones, roughly 90% of which are singletons. The material sequenced was peripheral blood, taken 28 days after the second AZD1222 dose. These receptors were obtained from an adult who received the AZD1222 COVID-19 vaccine.

The CDR3 spells CASTRQGYQPQHF. The CDR3 coding sequence is TGTGCCAGTACCCGACAGGGGTATCAGCCCCAGCATTTT. This chain links TRBV19 with TRBJ1-5; 8 positions agree with TRBD1. The V gene's germline CDR1 is LNHDA and CDR2 SQIVND (reference sequence). Trimming cost V 7 bases and J 5 bases; bases outside gene matches: 4. CDR3 length equals 13 residues. Using reference TRBV19 and TRBJ1-5 for the parts outside the CDR3, the full variable domain is DGGITQSPKYLFRKEGQNVTLSCEQNLNHDAMYWYRQDPGQGLRLIYYSQIVNDFQKGDIAEGYSVSREKKESFPLTVTSAQKNPTAFYLCASTRQGYQPQHFGDGTRLSIL.

This chain uses TRBV9 with TRBJ1-6; TRBD1 matches at 10 bases. This CDR3 contains 17 residues. Germline V CDR1 and CDR2: SGDLS, YYNGEE. J was trimmed by 1 base and V by 3 bases; bases with no gene match: 4. CDR3 nucleotide sequence: TGTGCCAGCAGCGCGGGGACAGGGGATTCCTATAATTCACCCCTCCACTTT. Amino acids: CASSAGTGDSYNSPLHF.

This chain links TRBV6-5 with TRBJ1-1; 7 bases are a match to TRBD1. The CDR3 extends over 13 amino acids. The germline CDR1 and CDR2 sequences are MNHEY and SVGAGI. Germline trimming cut 6 bases from V and 4 bases from J; bases unmatched to any gene: 5. CDR3 nucleotides: TGTGCCAGCAGGCGACAGGGTGGCACTGAAGCTTTCTTT. Its translation is CASRRQGGTEAFF.

This clone was seen once. The gene calls are TRBV7-9 and TRBJ2-3; possibly TRBD2 for D (6 bases). CDR3 length: 17 amino acids. V lost 1 base, J lost 0 bases, and 14 bases lay in between. Germline values: CDR1 SEHNR, CDR2 FQNEAQ (reference sequence). The CDR3 coding sequence is TGTGCCAGCAGCTTAGGGAGGGCTACTACTAGCACAGATACGCAGTATTTT. Protein product: CASSLGRATTSTDTQYF. Variable domain in full (rest from reference TRBV7-9 and TRBJ2-3): DTGVSQNPRHKITKRGQNVTFRCDPISEHNRLYWYRQTLGQGPEFLTYFQNEAQLEKSRLLSDRFSAERPKGSFSTLEIQRTEQGDSAMYLCASSLGRATTSTDTQYFGPGTRLTVL.

The chain couples TRBV27 to TRBJ2-2; 9 nucleotides align to TRBD1. The CDR3 is 16 amino acids. CDR1 is MNHEY and CDR2 is SMNVEV in the germline V gene (reference sequence). The J segment lost 7 bases and the V segment lost 8 bases, leaving 14 bases of the junction unmatched. The chain's CDR3 is CASRIKQGAGVGELFF. DNA for the CDR3: TGTGCCAGCCGAATTAAACAGGGGGCTGGGGTCGGGGAGCTGTTTTTT.

V gene TRBV5-5 combines with J gene TRBJ2-1; 11 bases line up with TRBD2. Germline lookup yields CDR1 SGHKS and CDR2 YYEKEE (reference sequence). V was clipped by 0 bases and J by 8 bases; unmatched bases: 7. The CDR3 consists of 16 residues. CDR3 bases: TGTGCCAGCAGCTTGGGATCGGGACTAGCGGTCGATGAGCAGTTCTTC. Protein: CASSLGSGLAVDEQFF.

This chain connects TRBV5-4 to TRBJ2-7, with 12 positions matching TRBD2. V shed 4 bases and J 1 base; nucleotides not matched to a gene: 6. This CDR3 is 16 amino acids long. CDR1 and CDR2 (germline): SGHNT, YYREEE (reference sequence). The CDR3 is CASSGTGTSGSYEQYF. The CDR3, as DNA: TGTGCCAGCAGCGGGACTGGGACTAGCGGGTCCTACGAGCAGTACTTC.

This chain uses TRBV5-1 with TRBJ2-7; 10 nucleotides agree with TRBD2. The V gene's germline CDR1 is SGHRS and CDR2 YFSETQ. This CDR3 region has 16 residues. Unmatched junction bases numbered 9, after V lost 4 bases and J lost 2 bases. The CDR3 reads CASSARLAGQTYEQYF. DNA of the CDR3: TGCGCCAGCAGCGCCAGACTAGCGGGCCAAACCTACGAGCAGTACTTC.

V usage is TRBV7-2 and J usage is TRBJ2-7; the match to TRBD2 covers 9 bases. Unmatched junction bases numbered 9, after V lost 2 bases and J lost 7 bases. CDR1 and CDR2 (germline): SGHTA, FQGNSA. This CDR3 comprises 15 residues. CDR3 in DNA: TGTGCCAGCAGCTTAAATGGCGGGAGGGCTGAGGAGCAGTACTTC. It specifies CASSLNGGRAEEQYF.

The chain recombines TRBV5-4 with TRBJ2-7; weak D call: TRBD2 (5 bases). V lost 4 bases and J lost 5, with 10 bases in between. CDR3 size: 12 residues. Germline V lookup: CDR1 SGHNT, CDR2 YYREEE (reference sequence). The CDR3 DNA follows: TGTGCCAGCAGCGGACTGAAGCACGAGCAGTACTTC. Translation: CASSGLKHEQYF.

The V and J genes are TRBV27 and TRBJ2-7; 7 nucleotides align to TRBD1. This CDR3 comprises 15 residues. Germline CDR1 MNHEY, CDR2 SMNVEV (reference sequence). V gave up 5 bases and J gave up 2 bases; unmatched junction bases: 9. CDR3 nucleotide sequence: TGTGCCAGCAGTCGACCCGGGACAGTGACCTACGAGCAGTACTTC. This translates into CASSRPGTVTYEQYF.

The chain joins TRBV29-1 to TRBJ1-2, with 9 bases identical to TRBD1. The germline V gene encodes CDR1 SQVTM and CDR2 ANQGSEA. V trimming: 6 bases; J trimming: 8 bases; junction bases outside the gene matches: 7. This CDR3 comprises 12 residues. CDR3 sequence: CSVAGTGIGYTF. In nucleotides, the CDR3 is TGCAGCGTGGCCGGGACAGGGATAGGCTACACCTTC.

The chain has TRBV5-5 and TRBJ1-6, with 8 bases fitting TRBD1. The CDR3 loop spans 17 amino acids. The germline CDR1 and CDR2 sequences are SGHKS and YYEKEE (reference sequence). With 6 bases clipped from V and 0 bases from J, the junction kept 8 bases outside the gene matches. The CDR3 region has the DNA TGTGCCAGCAACCTGGCCACAGGGGGCTCCTATAATTCACCCCTCCACTTT. Amino acids: CASNLATGGSYNSPLHF.

The gene calls are TRBV19 and TRBJ2-6; D gene unclear. V shed 8 bases and J shed 0 bases, with 11 bases lying between them. CDR3 length: 15 residues. Looked up from germline, CDR1 is LNHDA and CDR2 is SQIVND (reference sequence). The CDR3 nucleotides are TGTGCCAGTGGAATTGGCCACTCTGGGGCCAACGTCCTGACTTTC. Amino acids: CASGIGHSGANVLTF.

The V call is TRBV5-4, the J call TRBJ2-2, with 11 bases matching TRBD2. Germline assignment: CDR1 SGHNT and CDR2 YYREEE (reference sequence). This CDR3 is built from 17 residues. V shed 4 bases and J 6 bases; nucleotides not matched to a gene: 11. The CDR3 sequence: CASSPVGTSGPPGELFF. CDR3 sequence (DNA): TGTGCCAGCAGCCCGGTTGGGACTAGCGGTCCCCCCGGGGAGCTGTTTTTT.

This chain uses TRBV28 with TRBJ2-1, with D perhaps matching TRBD1 (6 bases). The CDR3 is 13 residues long. Trimming pared 8 bases from V and 6 bases from J, leaving 14 bases between. The germline V gene has CDR1 MDHEN and CDR2 SYDVKM. In DNA, the CDR3 is TGTGCCAGCTTAGTAACAGGGTCCAATGAGCAGTTCTTC. This codes for CASLVTGSNEQFF.

V and J are TRBV6-1 and TRBJ1-2, with TRBD1 identical over 10 bases. The V and J ends lost 2 bases and 6 bases, in that order; junction bases with no gene match: 9. The germline CDR1 and CDR2 sequences are MNHNS and SASEGT. This CDR3 has 16 amino acids. CDR3 in amino acids: CASSERGDRGRDGYTF. The CDR3 coding sequence is TGTGCCAGCAGTGAAAGGGGGGACAGGGGCCGAGATGGCTACACCTTC.

The chain employs TRBV19 and TRBJ1-6, with 7 positions matching TRBD1. The V gene's germline CDR1 is LNHDA and CDR2 SQIVND (reference sequence). There are 13 residues in the CDR3. The V segment lost 2 bases and the J segment 19 bases; nucleotides outside the gene matches: 11. CDR3: CASSIPPQGGLHF. In DNA form, the CDR3 reads TGTGCCAGTAGTATACCCCCGCAGGGGGGGCTTCACTTT.

CDR3 nucleotides: TGTGCCAGCAGTGAAGGGCAGGGACACTACGAGCAGTACTTC. This encodes CASSEGQGHYEQYF. The chain has TRBV2 and TRBJ2-7, with a weak D call TRBD1 (6 bases). CDR1 SNHLY and CDR2 FYNNEI come from the germline V gene. There are 14 residues in the CDR3. The V end lost 1 base, the J end lost 3 bases, and 10 bases lay between the germline ends.

V gene TRBV7-2 combines with J gene TRBJ1-1, with TRBD1 matching 9 bases. V was clipped by 5 bases and J by 6 bases; unmatched bases: 7. Germline loops: CDR1 SGHTA, CDR2 FQGNSA. The CDR3 consists of 14 residues. The CDR3 DNA sequence: TGTGCCAGCAGCCCGGGACAGGGTACGCCTGAAGCTTTCTTT. It translates to CASSPGQGTPEAFF.

The chain combines TRBV28 with TRBJ1-3, with D unresolved. Germline V lookup: CDR1 MDHEN, CDR2 SYDVKM. V was cut by 3 bases and J by 0 bases, with 9 bases left in between. This CDR3 has 15 amino acids. The CDR3 region is CASSFSISSGNTIYF. The CDR3 DNA is TGTGCCAGCAGTTTCTCTATCAGCTCTGGAAACACCATATATTTT.